The present T cell receptor (beta chain) was sequenced within a study of PD-L1 blockade in urothelial cancer. Sample time point: peripheral blood 6 weeks after treatment start. Measured with immunoSEQ multiplex PCR; TCRdb has only the in-frame clones, and not every one. The sample lists about 50,000 clones; approximately 80% were seen once. This CDR3 contains 16 residues. Trimming cost V 4 bases and J 6 bases, with 23 bases left between them. The germline gives CDR1 SGHKS, CDR2 YYEKEE (reference sequence). The TCR was taken from a man between 65 and 80 years old with urothelial cancer. The sample in question was PBMCs, obtained around atezolizumab (anti-PD-L1) treatment. V and J are TRBV5-5 and TRBJ2-7, with a weak D call TRBD1 (6 bases). CDR3 sequence reads: CASSVGGRVPSAEQYF. The DNA of the CDR3 is TGTGCCAGCAGCGTAGGGGGACGAGTACCCTCTGCCGAGCAGTACTTC.